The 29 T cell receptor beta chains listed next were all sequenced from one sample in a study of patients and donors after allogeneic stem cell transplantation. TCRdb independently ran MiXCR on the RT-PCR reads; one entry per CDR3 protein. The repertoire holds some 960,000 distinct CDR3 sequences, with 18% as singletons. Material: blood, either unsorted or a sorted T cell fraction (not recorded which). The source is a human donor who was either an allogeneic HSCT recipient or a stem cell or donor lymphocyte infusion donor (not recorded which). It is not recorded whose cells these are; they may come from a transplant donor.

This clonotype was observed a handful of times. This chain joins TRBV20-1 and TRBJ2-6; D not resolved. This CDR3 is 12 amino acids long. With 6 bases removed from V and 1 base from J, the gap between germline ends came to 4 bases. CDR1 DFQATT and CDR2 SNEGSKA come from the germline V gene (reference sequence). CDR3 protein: CSAGSGANVLTF. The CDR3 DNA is TGCAGTGCCGGGTCTGGGGCCAACGTCCTGACTTTC.

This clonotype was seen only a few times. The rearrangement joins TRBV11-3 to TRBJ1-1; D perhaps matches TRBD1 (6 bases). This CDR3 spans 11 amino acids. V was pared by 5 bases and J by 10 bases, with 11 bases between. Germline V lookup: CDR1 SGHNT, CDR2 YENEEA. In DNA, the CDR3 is TGTGCCAGCAGCCCAGGGGATGTAGCTTTCTTT. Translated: CASSPGDVAFF.

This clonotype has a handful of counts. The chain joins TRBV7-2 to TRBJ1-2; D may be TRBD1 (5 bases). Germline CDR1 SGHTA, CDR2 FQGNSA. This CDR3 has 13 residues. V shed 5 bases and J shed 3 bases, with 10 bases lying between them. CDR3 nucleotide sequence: TGTGCCAGCAGCCAGGGACTATACTATGGCTACACCTTC. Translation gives CASSQGLYYGYTF.

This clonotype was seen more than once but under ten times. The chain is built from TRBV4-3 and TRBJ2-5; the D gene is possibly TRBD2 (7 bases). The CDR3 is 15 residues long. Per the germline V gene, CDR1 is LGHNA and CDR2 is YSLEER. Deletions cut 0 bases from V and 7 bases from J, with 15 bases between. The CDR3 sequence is CASSQDGGGRTTQYF. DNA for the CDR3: TGCGCCAGCAGCCAAGATGGGGGGGGCAGAACGACCCAGTACTTC.

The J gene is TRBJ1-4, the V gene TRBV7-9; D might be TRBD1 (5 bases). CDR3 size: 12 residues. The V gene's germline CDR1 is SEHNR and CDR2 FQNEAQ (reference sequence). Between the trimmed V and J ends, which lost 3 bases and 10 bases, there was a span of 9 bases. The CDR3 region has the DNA TGTGCCAGCAGCTTTGACAGAGGAAAACTGTTTTTT. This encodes CASSFDRGKLFF.

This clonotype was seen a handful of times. The CDR3 sequence is CSARHSGARRRREQYF. The CDR3 coding sequence is TGCAGTGCTAGACACTCGGGGGCTAGAAGGCGGCGCGAGCAGTACTTC. The chain is built from TRBV20-1 and TRBJ2-7; D tentatively reads TRBD1 or TRBD2 (6 bases each). The CDR3 is 16 amino acids. The germline gives CDR1 DFQATT, CDR2 SNEGSKA (reference sequence). V was shortened by 2 bases and J by 6 bases, with 23 bases between the two germline ends.

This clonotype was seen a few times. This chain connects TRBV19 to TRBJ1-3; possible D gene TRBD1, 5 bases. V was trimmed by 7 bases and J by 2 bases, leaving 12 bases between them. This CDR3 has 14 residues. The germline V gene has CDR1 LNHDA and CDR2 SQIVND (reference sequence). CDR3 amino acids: CASTSGRTGNTIYF. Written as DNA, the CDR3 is TGTGCCAGTACCTCAGGGAGGACTGGAAACACCATATATTTT.

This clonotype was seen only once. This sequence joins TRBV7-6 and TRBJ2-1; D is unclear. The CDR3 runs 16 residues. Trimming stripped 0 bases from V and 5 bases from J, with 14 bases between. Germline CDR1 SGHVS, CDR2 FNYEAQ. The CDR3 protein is CASSLAINSRHNEQFF. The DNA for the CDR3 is TGTGCCAGCAGCTTAGCGATTAATTCCAGGCACAATGAGCAGTTCTTC.

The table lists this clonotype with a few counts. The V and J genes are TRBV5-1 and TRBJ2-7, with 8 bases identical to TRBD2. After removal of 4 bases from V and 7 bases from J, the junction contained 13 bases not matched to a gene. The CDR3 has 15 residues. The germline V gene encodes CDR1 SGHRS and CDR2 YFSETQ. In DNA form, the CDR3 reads TGCGCCAGCAGCGGGGCCCTTAGCGGGACCAGGGAGCAGTACTTC. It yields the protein CASSGALSGTREQYF.

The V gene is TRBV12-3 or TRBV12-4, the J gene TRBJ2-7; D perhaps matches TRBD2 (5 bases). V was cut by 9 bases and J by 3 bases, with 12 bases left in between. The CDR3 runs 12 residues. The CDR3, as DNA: TGTGCCAGTAGGCCCGGGAACTACGAGCAGTACTTC. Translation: CASRPGNYEQYF.

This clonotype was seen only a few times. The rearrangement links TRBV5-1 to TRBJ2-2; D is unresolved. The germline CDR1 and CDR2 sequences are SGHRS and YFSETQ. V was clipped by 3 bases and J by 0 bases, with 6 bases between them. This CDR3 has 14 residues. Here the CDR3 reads CASSSISNTGELFF. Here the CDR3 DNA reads TGCGCCAGCAGCTCTATTTCGAACACCGGGGAGCTGTTTTTT.

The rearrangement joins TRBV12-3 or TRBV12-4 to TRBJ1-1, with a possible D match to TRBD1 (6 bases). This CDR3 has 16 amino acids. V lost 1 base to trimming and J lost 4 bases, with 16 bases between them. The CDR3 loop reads CASSLEGRGLATEAFF. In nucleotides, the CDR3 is TGTGCCAGCAGTTTAGAGGGCAGGGGATTGGCCACTGAAGCTTTCTTT.

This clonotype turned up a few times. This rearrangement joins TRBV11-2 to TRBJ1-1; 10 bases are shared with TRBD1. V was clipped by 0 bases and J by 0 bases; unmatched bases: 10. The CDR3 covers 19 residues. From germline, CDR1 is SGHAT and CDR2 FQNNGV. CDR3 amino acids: CASSLDWLGQGTMNTEAFF. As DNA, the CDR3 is TGTGCCAGCAGCTTAGACTGGTTGGGACAGGGGACCATGAACACTGAAGCTTTCTTT.

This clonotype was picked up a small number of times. The CDR3 sequence is CASSPLGGEPQHF. The CDR3, as DNA: TGTGCCAGCAGTCCCCTCGGTGGTGAGCCCCAGCATTTT. The rearrangement uses TRBV12-3 or TRBV12-4 and TRBJ1-5; no firm D call. Trimming stripped 5 bases from V and 8 bases from J, with 13 bases between. There are 13 residues in the CDR3.

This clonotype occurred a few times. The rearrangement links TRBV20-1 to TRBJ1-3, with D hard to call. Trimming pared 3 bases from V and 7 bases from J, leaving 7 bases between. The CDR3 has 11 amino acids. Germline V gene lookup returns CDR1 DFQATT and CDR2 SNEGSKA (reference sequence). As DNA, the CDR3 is TGCAGTGCTAGTCTCTGGAACACCATATATTTT. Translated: CSASLWNTIYF.

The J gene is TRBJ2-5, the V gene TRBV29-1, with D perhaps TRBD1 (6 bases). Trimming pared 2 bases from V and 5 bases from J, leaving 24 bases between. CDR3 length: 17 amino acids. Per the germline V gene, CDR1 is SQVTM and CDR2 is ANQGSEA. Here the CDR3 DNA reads TGCAGCGTTGAATTCTGGGCAGGGGATGTGGTGGAGGAGACCCAGTACTTC. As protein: CSVEFWAGDVVEETQYF.

The CDR3 bases are TGTGCCAGTAGTATCGGGAAACTCACAGATACGCAGTATTTT. Protein: CASSIGKLTDTQYF. The rearrangement links TRBV19 to TRBJ2-3; D is perhaps TRBD2 (5 bases). Germline V CDR1 and CDR2: LNHDA, SQIVND (reference sequence). The CDR3 spans 14 residues. V gave up 3 bases and J gave up 2 bases, with 9 bases separating them.

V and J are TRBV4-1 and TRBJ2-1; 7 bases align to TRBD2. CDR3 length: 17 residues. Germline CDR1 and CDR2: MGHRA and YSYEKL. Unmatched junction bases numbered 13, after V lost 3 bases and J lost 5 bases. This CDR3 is CASSHENPGGGNNEQFF. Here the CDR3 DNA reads TGCGCCAGCAGCCACGAAAATCCGGGAGGAGGAAACAATGAGCAGTTCTTC.

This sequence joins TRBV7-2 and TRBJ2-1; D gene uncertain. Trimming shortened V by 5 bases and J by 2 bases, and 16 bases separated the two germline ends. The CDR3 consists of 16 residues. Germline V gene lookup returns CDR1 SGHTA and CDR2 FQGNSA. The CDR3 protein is CASSPLSFGTYNEQFF. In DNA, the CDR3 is TGTGCCAGCAGCCCTCTCTCCTTTGGGACCTACAATGAGCAGTTCTTC. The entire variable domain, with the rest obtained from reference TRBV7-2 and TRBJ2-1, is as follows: GAGVSQSPSNKVTEKGKDVELRCDPISGHTALYWYRQSLGQGLEFLIYFQGNSAPDKSGLPSDRFSAERTGGSVSTLTIQRTQQEDSAVYLCASSPLSFGTYNEQFFGPGTRLTVL.

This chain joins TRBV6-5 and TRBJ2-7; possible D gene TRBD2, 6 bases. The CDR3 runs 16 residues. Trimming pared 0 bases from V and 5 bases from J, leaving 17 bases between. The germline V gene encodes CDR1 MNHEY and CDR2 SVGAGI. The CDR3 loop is CASSYSRGTAGNEQYF. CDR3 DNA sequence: TGTGCCAGCAGTTACTCGAGAGGGACGGCGGGGAACGAGCAGTACTTC.

CDR3 in DNA: TGTGCCAGCAGCCGCTCGGGGGGACTAGCCAAGGAGGGAGATACGCAGTATTTT. Residues: CASSRSGGLAKEGDTQYF. J is TRBJ2-3 and V is TRBV9, with TRBD2 matching over 9 bases. V was pared by 4 bases and J by 5 bases, with 17 bases of the junction left unmatched. The germline V gene has CDR1 SGDLS and CDR2 YYNGEE. This CDR3 spans 18 amino acids.

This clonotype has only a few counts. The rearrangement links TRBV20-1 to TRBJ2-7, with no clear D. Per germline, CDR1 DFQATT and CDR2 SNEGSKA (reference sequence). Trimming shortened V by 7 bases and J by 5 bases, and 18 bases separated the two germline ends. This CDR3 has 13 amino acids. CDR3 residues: CSVTSNTLHEQYF. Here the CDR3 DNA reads TGCAGTGTTACCAGTAATACCCTGCACGAGCAGTACTTC.

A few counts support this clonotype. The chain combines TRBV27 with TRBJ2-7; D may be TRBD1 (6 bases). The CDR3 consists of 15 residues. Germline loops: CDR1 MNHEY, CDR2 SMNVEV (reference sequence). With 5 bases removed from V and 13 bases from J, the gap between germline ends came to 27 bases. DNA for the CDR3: TGTGCCAGCAGTCCGCTGGACAGCCTGGAAGTAGCCTTTTACTTC. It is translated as CASSPLDSLEVAFYF.

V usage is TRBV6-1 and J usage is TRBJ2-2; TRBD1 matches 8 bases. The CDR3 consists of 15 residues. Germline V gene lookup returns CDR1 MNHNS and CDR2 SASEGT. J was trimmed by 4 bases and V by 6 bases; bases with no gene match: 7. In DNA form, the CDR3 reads TGTGCCAGCAGCCCTACGACAGGGGCCACCGGGGAGCTGTTTTTT. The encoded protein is CASSPTTGATGELFF.

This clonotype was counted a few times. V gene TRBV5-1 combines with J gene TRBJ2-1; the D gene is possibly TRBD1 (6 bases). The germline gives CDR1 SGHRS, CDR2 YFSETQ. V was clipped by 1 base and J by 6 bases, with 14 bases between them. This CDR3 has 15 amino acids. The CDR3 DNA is TGCGCCAGCAGCTTGTCGGGACAAGGGGTCAATGAGCAGTTCTTC. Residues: CASSLSGQGVNEQFF.

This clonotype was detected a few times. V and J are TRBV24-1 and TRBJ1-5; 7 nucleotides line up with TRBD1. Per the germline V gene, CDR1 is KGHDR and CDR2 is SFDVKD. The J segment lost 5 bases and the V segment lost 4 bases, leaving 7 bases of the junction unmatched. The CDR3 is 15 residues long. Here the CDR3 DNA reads TGTGCCACCAGTGAGACAGGGTTAAGAGATCAGCCCCAGCATTTT. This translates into CATSETGLRDQPQHF.

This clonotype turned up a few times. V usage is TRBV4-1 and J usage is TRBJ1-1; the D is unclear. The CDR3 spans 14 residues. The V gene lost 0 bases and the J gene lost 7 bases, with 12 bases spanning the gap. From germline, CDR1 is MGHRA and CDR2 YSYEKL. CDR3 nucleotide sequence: TGCGCCAGCAGCCAAGACCGTTCCGGGTTTGAAGCTTTCTTT. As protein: CASSQDRSGFEAFF.

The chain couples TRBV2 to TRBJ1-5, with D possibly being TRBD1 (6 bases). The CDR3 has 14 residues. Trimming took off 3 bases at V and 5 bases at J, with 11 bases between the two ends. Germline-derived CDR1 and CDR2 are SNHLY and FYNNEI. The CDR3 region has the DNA TGTGCCAGCAGTGACGGACAGAGCGATCAGCCCCAGCATTTT. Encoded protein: CASSDGQSDQPQHF.

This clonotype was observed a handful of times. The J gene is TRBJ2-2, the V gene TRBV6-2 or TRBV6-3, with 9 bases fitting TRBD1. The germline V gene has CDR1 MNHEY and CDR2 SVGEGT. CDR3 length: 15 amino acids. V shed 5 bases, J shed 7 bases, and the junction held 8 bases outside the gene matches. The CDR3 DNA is TGTGCCAGCAGTCACCGGGACAGGGAATACGGGGAGCTGTTTTTT. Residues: CASSHRDREYGELFF.